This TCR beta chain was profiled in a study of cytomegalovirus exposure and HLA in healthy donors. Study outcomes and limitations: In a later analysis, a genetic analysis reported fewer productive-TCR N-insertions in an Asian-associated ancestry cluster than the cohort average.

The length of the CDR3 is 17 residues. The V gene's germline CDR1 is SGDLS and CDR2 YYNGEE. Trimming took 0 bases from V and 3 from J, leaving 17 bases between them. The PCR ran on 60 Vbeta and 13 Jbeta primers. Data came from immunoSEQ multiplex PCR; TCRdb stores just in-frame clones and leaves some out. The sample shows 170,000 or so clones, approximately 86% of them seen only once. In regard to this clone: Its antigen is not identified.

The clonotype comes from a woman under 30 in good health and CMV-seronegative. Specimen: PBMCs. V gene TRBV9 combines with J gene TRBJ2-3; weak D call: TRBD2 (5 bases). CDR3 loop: CASSVGELVILTDTQYF. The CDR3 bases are TGTGCCAGCAGCGTAGGGGAACTAGTAATATTAACAGATACGCAGTATTTT.